Each of the 28 T cell receptor beta chains below was sequenced from the same sample in a study of PD-L1 blockade in urothelial cancer (dated by TCRdb to 2016 to 2017). The time point label, as the study defines it: pretreatment peripheral blood. Libraries were prepared through the immunoSEQ multiplex PCR assay. TCRdb holds this immuneACCESS table with in-frame rearrangements only. Some clones are missing; in checked studies, unresolved V genes explain under half, and the rest has no known cause. This sample has 15,000 to 20,000 clones in its table, and around 89% of those were observed once. The ten largest clones add up to about 12% of the sample. Sequencing was performed on PBMCs, taken around atezolizumab (anti-PD-L1) treatment. These TCRs come from a man aged 65 to 85 with urothelial cancer.

The chain recombines TRBV5-1 with TRBJ1-3; D is perhaps TRBD1 (6 bases). The V end lost 4 bases, the J end lost 0 bases, and 11 bases lay between the germline ends. The CDR3 is 15 residues long. Germline assignment: CDR1 SGHRS and CDR2 YFSETQ. CDR3 protein: CASSPGGFSGNTIYF. The CDR3 DNA reads as TGCGCCAGCAGCCCTGGGGGCTTCTCTGGAAACACCATATATTTT. The full variable domain, with the rest looked up from reference TRBV5-1 and TRBJ1-3, is KAGVTQTPRYLIKTRGQQVTLSCSPISGHRSVSWYQQTPGQGLQFLFEYFSETQRNKGNFPGRFSGRQFSNSRSEMNVSTLELGDSALYLCASSPGGFSGNTIYFGEGSWLTVV.

This sequence joins TRBV5-6 and TRBJ2-3; 9 positions match TRBD2. Germline CDR1 and CDR2: SGHDT and YYEEEE. CDR3 length: 16 amino acids. With 3 bases clipped from V and 2 bases from J, the junction kept 7 bases outside the gene matches. The CDR3 DNA follows: TGTGCCAGCAGCTCGCGAGGGACTAGCTACACAGATACGCAGTATTTT. Amino acid sequence: CASSSRGTSYTDTQYF.

The chain joins TRBV28 to TRBJ2-7; TRBD1 is a possible D gene (6 bases). Trimming cost V 3 bases and J 0 bases, with 6 bases left between them. In germline, CDR1 is MDHEN, CDR2 SYDVKM. This CDR3 has 13 residues. CDR3 coding DNA: TGTGCCAGCAGTTTGGGACACTCCTACGAGCAGTACTTC. This encodes CASSLGHSYEQYF.

This clone was seen a single time. This rearrangement joins TRBV10-3 to TRBJ2-1; the D gene is possibly TRBD2 (5 bases). V lost 7 bases, J lost 6 bases, and 16 bases lay in between. The length of the CDR3 is 14 residues. The germline V gene encodes CDR1 ENHRY and CDR2 SYGVKD. The CDR3 DNA is TGTGCCATCAAGTCGCTAGCCGCAAGCAATGAGCAGTTCTTC. This gives the protein CAIKSLAASNEQFF.

The chain combines TRBV14 with TRBJ1-3; unclear D gene. CDR1 and CDR2 (germline): SGHDN, FVKESK. V was shortened by 2 bases and J by 4 bases, with 6 bases between the two germline ends. The CDR3 runs to 13 residues. For the CDR3, the DNA is TGTGCCAGCAGCCAAAACATCGGAAACACCATATATTTT. It is translated as CASSQNIGNTIYF.

Concerning this clone itself: Other DNA sequences in this sample translate to the same CDR3. The rearrangement links TRBV7-9 to TRBJ2-7; tentatively, D is TRBD1 (6 bases). V was cut by 5 bases and J by 2 bases, with 10 bases left in between. The germline gives CDR1 SEHNR, CDR2 FQNEAQ (reference sequence). This CDR3 has 13 residues. The CDR3 protein is CASSPRTAYEQYF. CDR3 sequence (DNA): TGTGCCAGCAGCCCTCGGACAGCCTACGAGCAGTACTTC.

The chain couples TRBV6-5 to TRBJ2-7; 9 nucleotides match TRBD1. V dropped 6 bases and J dropped 4; count of bases not matched to a gene: 4. Per germline, CDR1 MNHEY and CDR2 SVGAGI. The CDR3 sequence is 13 residues long. The CDR3 reads CASRGTGRYEQYF. The CDR3 DNA reads as TGTGCCAGCAGAGGGACAGGGAGATACGAGCAGTACTTC.

The chain links TRBV11-2 to TRBJ2-7, with D unclear. In germline, CDR1 is SGHAT, CDR2 FQNNGV. The CDR3 length is 12 residues. The germline V and J ends were trimmed by 3 bases and 5 bases, with 8 bases remaining between them. CDR3 region: CASSFSVNEQYF. For the CDR3, the DNA is TGTGCCAGCAGCTTCAGTGTAAACGAGCAGTACTTC.

This clone showed up just once. The chain links TRBV30 to TRBJ2-2; 14 bases agree with TRBD2. The CDR3 covers 19 residues. CDR1 and CDR2 from the germline V gene are GTSNPN and SVGIG (reference sequence). V lost 2 bases and J lost 6; bases outside the gene matches: 14. CDR3 nucleotides: TGTGCCTGGAGTCAACCCGAAGGACTAGCGGGGGGCCGACCCGGGGAGCTGTTTTTT. Protein sequence: CAWSQPEGLAGGRPGELFF.

The rearrangement uses TRBV7-6 and TRBJ2-4; the match to TRBD2 covers 7 bases. The J segment lost 0 bases and the V segment lost 1 base, leaving 9 bases of the junction unmatched. The CDR3 consists of 18 residues. Germline V gene lookup returns CDR1 SGHVS and CDR2 FNYEAQ. CDR3: CASSLEGSGGLAKNIQYF. The CDR3 region has the DNA TGTGCCAGCAGCTTAGAGGGGTCGGGGGGACTAGCCAAAAACATTCAGTACTTC.

The chain combines TRBV11-2 with TRBJ2-3; a possible D gene is TRBD1 (5 bases). This CDR3 is built from 17 residues. V lost 5 bases and J lost 0, with 18 bases in between. Germline CDR1 reads SGHAT; CDR2 reads FQNNGV. CDR3 coding DNA: TGTGCCAGCAGCACATTAGGGGTGACAACGAGCACAGATACGCAGTATTTT. Its protein is CASSTLGVTTSTDTQYF.

The chain carries TRBV4-2 and TRBJ2-3; 10 positions match TRBD2. The CDR3 runs to 21 residues. The junction had 16 bases not matched to a gene; V was cut back by 1 base and J by 0 bases. Germline CDR1 reads LGHNA; CDR2 reads YNFKEQ. CDR3 region: CASSQVGRGAGGSSSTDTQYF. The CDR3 DNA sequence: TGTGCCAGCAGCCAAGTGGGAAGGGGAGCGGGGGGGAGTTCTAGCACAGATACGCAGTATTTT.

The chain employs TRBV12-2 and TRBJ1-6; the table's D call, TRBD1, has no DNA check behind it. TRBV12-2 corresponds to a pseudogene. There are 13 residues in the CDR3. This CDR3 reads CGPTGTVNSPLHF. CDR3 bases: TGTGGCCCCACCGGGACAGTAAATTCACCCCTCCACTTT.

This clone has a single count. The V gene is TRBV4-1, the J gene TRBJ1-2; D is unclear. V lost 3 bases and J lost 3, with 20 bases in between. Germline CDR1 reads MGHRA; CDR2 reads YSYEKL. This CDR3 spans 17 amino acids. Here the CDR3 reads CASSHSPRGGKDYGYTF. CDR3 DNA: TGCGCCAGCAGCCACTCCCCCCGTGGAGGGAAGGACTATGGCTACACCTTC.

V is TRBV4-1 and J is TRBJ2-7; maybe TRBD1 (7 bases). CDR3 length: 15 residues. Trimming took 2 bases from V and 0 from J, leaving 11 bases between them. From germline, CDR1 is MGHRA and CDR2 YSYEKL. CDR3 sequence reads: CASSQRQGGSYEQYF. The CDR3 DNA follows: TGCGCCAGCAGCCAAAGGCAGGGGGGCTCCTACGAGCAGTACTTC.

This clone was recorded only once. The V call is TRBV6-5, the J call TRBJ1-1, with 8 bases fitting TRBD1. The CDR3 is 15 residues long. J was trimmed by 1 base and V by 4 bases; bases with no gene match: 5. Germline V gene sequence: CDR1 MNHEY, CDR2 SVGAGI. CDR3 nucleotide sequence: TGTGCCAGCAGTTCTGACAGGGGACCGAACACTGAAGCTTTCTTT. It encodes CASSSDRGPNTEAFF.

The chain carries TRBV19 and TRBJ2-3, with TRBD1 as a possible D gene (5 bases). From germline, CDR1 is LNHDA and CDR2 SQIVND (reference sequence). Trimming shortened V by 1 base and J by 4 bases, and 18 bases separated the two germline ends. This CDR3 spans 17 amino acids. CDR3 DNA sequence: TGTGCCAGTAGTATAGTCGGCAGGGTGGTTTCCGCAGATACGCAGTATTTT. Translated, it gives CASSIVGRVVSADTQYF.

This chain joins TRBV10-3 and TRBJ2-3; D perhaps matches TRBD2 (6 bases). The ends were cut back, 8 bases at V and 7 bases at J, with 19 bases in the middle. The germline gives CDR1 ENHRY, CDR2 SYGVKD. This CDR3 comprises 14 residues. DNA of the CDR3: TGTGCCATCGCAGATTCGCGGGGCGGAAATACGCAGTATTTT. Translation: CAIADSRGGNTQYF.

The chain employs TRBV2 and TRBJ2-3; 11 bases match TRBD1. The CDR3 has 16 residues. Trimming cost V 6 bases and J 3 bases; bases outside gene matches: 8. Per germline, CDR1 SNHLY and CDR2 FYNNEI. The CDR3 DNA sequence: TGTGCCAGCAGGTTGGGGACAGGGGGTACGACAGATACGCAGTATTTT. It encodes CASRLGTGGTTDTQYF.

The CDR3 bases are TGTGCCAGCAGCTTTACAGGGGCACACGAGCAGTACTTC. Residues: CASSFTGAHEQYF. This chain uses TRBV11-2 with TRBJ2-7, with 7 bases aligning to TRBD1. V gave up 3 bases and J gave up 5 bases; unmatched junction bases: 4. Looked up from germline, CDR1 is SGHAT and CDR2 is FQNNGV. This CDR3 contains 13 residues.

This clone was seen more than once but under ten times. This chain links TRBV18 with TRBJ2-7; maybe TRBD1 (6 bases). Trimming removed 3 bases at V and 3 bases at J, with 9 bases between. Germline V gene lookup returns CDR1 KGHSH and CDR2 LQKENI. The CDR3 contains 13 residues. CDR3 nucleotide sequence: TGTGCCAGCTCACCCGGACAGAACTACGAGCAGTACTTC. This encodes CASSPGQNYEQYF.

V gene TRBV6-4 combines with J gene TRBJ1-2; D is possibly TRBD1 (6 bases). V lost 7 bases to trimming and J lost 2 bases, with 17 bases between them. The CDR3 runs 15 residues. Per the germline V gene, CDR1 is MRHNA and CDR2 is SNTAGT. CDR3 bases: TGTGCCAGCACTCCCGACAGGTGGTCAAACTATGGCTACACCTTC. This encodes CASTPDRWSNYGYTF.

The gene calls are TRBV29-1 and TRBJ2-1; 16 nucleotides match TRBD2. Germline trimming cut 8 bases from V and 8 bases from J; bases unmatched to any gene: 9. The germline V gene encodes CDR1 SQVTM and CDR2 ANQGSEA. The CDR3 is made up of 15 amino acids. The CDR3 DNA sequence: TGCAGCTCTTCCGGGACTAGCGGGGGGGCGTATGAGCAGTTCTTC. It translates to CSSSGTSGGAYEQFF.

J is TRBJ1-4 and V is TRBV5-1; 10 bases fit TRBD1. The CDR3 is 13 amino acids. Germline V gives CDR1 SGHRS, CDR2 YFSETQ. Losses at the gene ends were 4 bases for V and 8 bases for J; bases not matched to a gene: 2. The CDR3 here is CASSAGQGEKLFF. CDR3 bases: TGCGCCAGCAGCGCGGGACAGGGGGAAAAACTGTTTTTT.

The chain links TRBV6-6 to TRBJ2-1; 7 nucleotides line up with TRBD2. The length of the CDR3 is 15 residues. Germline values: CDR1 MNHNY, CDR2 SVGAGI (reference sequence). The ends lost 0 bases at V and 10 bases at J; junction bases unmatched: 9. The CDR3 here is CASSYSASSGGEQFF. In nucleotides, the CDR3 is TGTGCCAGCAGTTACTCTGCTTCTAGCGGTGGAGAGCAGTTCTTC.

This rearrangement joins TRBV18 to TRBJ2-3; 8 nucleotides line up with TRBD2. J gave up 1 base and V 5 bases, and 8 bases lay outside the gene matches. The CDR3 contains 16 residues. Germline V gives CDR1 KGHSH, CDR2 LQKENI. Written as DNA, the CDR3 is TGTGCCAGCTCATTTCAAAGCGGGGGCCGCACAGATACGCAGTATTTT. As protein: CASSFQSGGRTDTQYF.

The rearrangement links TRBV11-2 to TRBJ2-2, with unresolved D. Germline CDR1 SGHAT, CDR2 FQNNGV. Deletions cut 7 bases from V and 6 bases from J, with 12 bases between. The CDR3 is made up of 13 amino acids. The CDR3 spells CASTPSRAGELFF. CDR3 coding DNA: TGTGCCAGCACCCCAAGTCGGGCCGGGGAGCTGTTTTTT.

V and J are TRBV5-6 and TRBJ2-5; 9 nucleotides line up with TRBD2. The CDR3 extends over 19 amino acids. CDR1 is SGHDT and CDR2 is YYEEEE in the germline V gene. J gave up 2 bases and V 4 bases, and 18 bases lay outside the gene matches. This chain's CDR3 is CASSPSGGISGIVQETQYF. CDR3 nucleotide sequence: TGTGCCAGCAGCCCCAGCGGGGGGATTTCGGGGATTGTTCAAGAGACCCAGTACTTC.